This T cell receptor beta chain was sequenced for a study of T cell responses to AZD1222 COVID-19 vaccine (dated by TCRdb to about 2021). About the full investigation: A total of around 240 trial participants underwent TCR sequencing, of whom some 210 received two doses of AZD1222 and about 26 received two doses of the MenACWY control vaccine. Enrollment into the trials was organized by age into subgroups of 18-55, 56-69 and 70-plus years, and those subgroups contained approximately 150, 30 and 60 TCR-sequenced participants, respectively. Overall results and qualifications from the work: Conclusions about previously exposed vaccinees are limited because only a handful of AZD1222 recipients were SARS-CoV-2 seropositive at baseline. CD4 TCRs associated with the vaccine covered the entire spike protein, and the dominant responses were in regions 160-218 and 743-854. Because no samples from the day 14 peak response were available, repertoires could be characterized only after the peak T cell response. The 56-69-year group was small, and its depth increase did not reach significance, likely because of low power. After two AZD1222 doses, spike-specific TCR breadth and depth were significantly higher than at day 0 and than in MenACWY recipients. Participants were mostly white British, with more females than males. The authors suggested clonal diversity may have been underestimated. Reportedly, almost half of the unique spike-specific TCRs recognized epitopes lying outside the regions that are mutated in the B.1.351 and B.1.1.7 variants.

As for this clone: Its antigen remains undetermined. No base-level quality is on record; no much larger clone is a single base apart.

The CDR3 regions of human TCRbeta chains were analyzed by immunosequencing. On the study's bioinformatics: TCRs in the repertoires were matched against a reference library of SARS-CoV-2-specific TCRs that had been generated with the MIRA antigen-specificity platform. Breadth meant the fraction of unique TCRs that were SARS-CoV-2-associated, whereas depth meant the fraction of total T cells that were SARS-CoV-2-associated. Each spike-specific TCR was assigned to its reactive spike region and to a CD4 or CD8 class using the MIRA data. Log10-transformed breadth and depth values were compared by one-way ANOVA with Sidak's multiple comparisons tests. Held by TCRdb, this immuneACCESS table contains in-frame sequences only and omits some clones. Under half of the omission traces to an unresolved V gene where checked; the cause of the rest is unknown. From that table come the V and J calls and clone size; the DNA was used to work out D and trimming. The sample yields 90,000 to 130,000 clones; 80% to 90% were counted once. The ten largest clones capture 15% of the sample.

The time point label of this sample denotes: about 28 days (+/-7) after the second vaccine dose. AZD1222 recipients given second doses at about 4 weeks or at about 12 weeks were pooled, since spike-specific TCR depth and breadth were not found to differ between the two schedules. Vaccinee samples were obtained from the UK trials COV001 and COV002, which included a single-blind randomized controlled phase 2/3 trial of AZD1222 (ChAdOx1 nCoV-19) in healthy adults. For TCRbeta chain sequencing, PBMC samples were collected from trial participants at day 0 and at day 28 after the second dose. Spanning cysteine to phenylalanine, the CDR3 consists of 13 amino acids. Only CDR3 DNA is held: 39 bases, read in frame from base 1. CDR1 and CDR2 (MNHEY, SVGAGI) derive from the germline V gene. V loses 2 bases, J loses 6 bases, and the germline ends lie 8 bases apart.

Sequencing used peripheral blood, obtained 28 days after the second AZD1222 dose. The V and J segments used are TRBV6-5 and TRBJ1-5, with an unclear D gene assignment. This sequence was found in an adult who received the AZD1222 COVID-19 vaccine. The CDR3 corresponds to CASSYEKGQPQHF. The nucleotide sequence is given as TGTGCCAGCAGTTACGAAAAGGGTCAGCCCCAGCATTTT.